Below are 10 T cell receptor beta chains sequenced from a single sample in a study of persistence of HIV-infected CD4 T cells (dated by TCRdb to 2020 to 2021). Their cognate antigens are unknown. The treatment or condition label corresponds to: suppressive antiretroviral therapy. As a nonspecific positive control representing the CD4+ T cell repertoire, the cells were stimulated with anti-CD3/anti-CD28 magnetic beads. Responding CD4+ T cells were sorted on the basis of upregulation of both CD40 ligand and CD69. The immunoSEQ hsTCRB assay version 4, run in survey mode, was used to sequence TCRbeta repertoires from genomic DNA. The immuneACCESS repertoire file appears here via TCRdb, limited to in-frame rearrangements. These files lack a portion of the clones; in checked studies, under half of the deficit traces to unresolved V genes, and the cause of the others is not known. This sample has some 49,000 clones in its table, and about 87% of those were observed once. The ten largest clones capture about 3.5% of the sample.

Here the sequenced sample was CD4+ T cells sorted from PBMCs after roughly 18-hour stimulation, taken from a patient who received antiretroviral therapy. In the paper's terms, the cell subset or site label means: CD40L+CD69+ CD4 T cells responding to anti-CD3/anti-CD28 beads, representing the overall repertoire. Receptor source: an adult woman with HIV who was CMV-seropositive.

The rearrangement links TRBV12-3 or TRBV12-4 to TRBJ2-7, with a weak D call TRBD1 (5 bases). There are 12 residues in the CDR3. V was clipped by 4 bases and J by 4 bases, with 8 bases between them. The CDR3 here is CASSSSGYEQYF. CDR3 DNA sequence: TGTGCCAGCAGTTCCTCAGGGTACGAGCAGTACTTC.

The chain combines TRBV7-2 with TRBJ1-2; the match to TRBD1 covers 7 bases. From germline, CDR1 is SGHTA and CDR2 FQGNSA. The CDR3 totals 14 residues. The junction had 7 bases not matched to a gene; V was cut back by 5 bases and J by 4 bases. CDR3 sequence reads: CASSREGAVYGYTF. DNA of the CDR3: TGTGCCAGCAGCAGAGAGGGGGCCGTCTATGGCTACACCTTC. The variable domain in full, completed from reference TRBV7-2 and TRBJ1-2, reads GAGVSQSPSNKVTEKGKDVELRCDPISGHTALYWYRQSLGQGLEFLIYFQGNSAPDKSGLPSDRFSAERTGGSVSTLTIQRTQQEDSAVYLCASSREGAVYGYTFGSGTRLTVV.

V usage is TRBV7-2 and J usage is TRBJ2-5; 10 positions agree with TRBD1. The V and J ends lost 5 bases and 0 bases, in that order; junction bases with no gene match: 6. CDR1 and CDR2 (germline): SGHTA, FQGNSA. The CDR3 length is 16 residues. CDR3 bases: TGTGCCAGCAGCCCTCCGGACAGGGGGTACCAAGAGACCCAGTACTTC. It encodes CASSPPDRGYQETQYF.

This chain links TRBV4-1 with TRBJ1-5; 8 bases are shared with TRBD1. The CDR3 has 18 amino acids. Looked up from germline, CDR1 is MGHRA and CDR2 is YSYEKL. Trimming took 0 bases from V and 0 from J; bases not matched to a gene: 7. The CDR3 region is CASSQDRGTGHSNQPQHF. CDR3 DNA sequence: TGCGCCAGCAGCCAAGATCGGGGGACAGGTCATAGCAATCAGCCCCAGCATTTT.

The gene calls are TRBV18 and TRBJ1-2, with 8 bases identical to TRBD1. The V gene end was trimmed by 4 bases and the J gene end by 3 bases; junction bases not matched to a gene: 7. This CDR3 is built from 15 residues. Per germline, CDR1 KGHSH and CDR2 LQKENI. The CDR3 reads CASSRTAGQDYGYTF. Written as DNA, the CDR3 is TGTGCCAGCTCACGAACGGCGGGACAGGACTATGGCTACACCTTC.

The gene calls are TRBV5-1 and TRBJ1-3; no reliable D call. This CDR3 has 16 residues. The V gene lost 4 bases and the J gene lost 0 bases, with 14 bases spanning the gap. The germline V gene encodes CDR1 SGHRS and CDR2 YFSETQ. The CDR3 coding sequence is TGCGCCAGCAGCCAAGGACGGCCCTACTCTGGAAACACCATATATTTT. Its translation: CASSQGRPYSGNTIYF.

The chain uses TRBV5-4 and TRBJ1-2, with unresolved D. Germline lookup yields CDR1 SGHNT and CDR2 YYREEE (reference sequence). This CDR3 is 13 amino acids long. The V and J ends lost 5 bases and 3 bases respectively, with 11 bases between them. The CDR3 sequence is CASSTDGHYGYTF. In DNA, the CDR3 is TGTGCCAGCAGTACGGACGGGCACTATGGCTACACCTTC.

CDR3 nucleotides: TGTGCCAGCAGCCAGGAACAGGGCGTCGGGGAGCTGTTTTTT. It specifies CASSQEQGVGELFF. This chain uses TRBV14 with TRBJ2-2; D might be TRBD1 (6 bases). V was trimmed by 3 bases and J by 7 bases, leaving 12 bases between them. CDR1 and CDR2 from the germline V gene are SGHDN and FVKESK. The CDR3 contains 14 residues.

The rearrangement uses TRBV6-4 and TRBJ1-2, with 9 nucleotides matching TRBD1. In germline, CDR1 is MRHNA, CDR2 SNTAGT. V dropped 5 bases and J dropped 5; count of bases not matched to a gene: 12. The CDR3 spans 16 residues. Here the CDR3 reads CASSPDLTGGMYGYTF. The CDR3 coding sequence is TGTGCCAGCAGTCCTGATTTGACAGGGGGGATGTATGGCTACACCTTC.

CDR3 DNA sequence: TGTGCCAGCAGCTTAGATAGGACTAGCAGGAGCTCCTACAATGAGCAGTTCTTC. As protein: CASSLDRTSRSSYNEQFF. The chain has TRBV7-2 and TRBJ2-1; 8 nucleotides align to TRBD2. The CDR3 length is 18 residues. Germline V gene lookup returns CDR1 SGHTA and CDR2 FQGNSA. The V and J ends lost 1 base and 0 bases, in that order; junction bases with no gene match: 8.